These T cell receptor beta chains were read from a single sample in a study of cytomegalovirus exposure and HLA in healthy donors. The protocol was immunoSEQ multiplex PCR, while the TCRdb copy is restricted to in-frame clones and leaves out a portion. This sample has under 95,000 clones, with about three quarters found just once. Source material: PBMCs. Every receptor here comes from a male donor in good health and CMV-seronegative. CDR3s include the opening cysteine and the closing phenylalanine or tryptophan. The D gene is left open where the match is weak. Rows give clone size only sometimes, using once, few, many, or a class for an expanded clone.

size	V	D	J	CDR3	DNA
NA	TRBV5-4	NA	TRBJ1-2	CASSLSSGPIYGYTF	TGTGCCAGCAGCTTATCTTCAGGGCCCATTTATGGCTACACCTTC
NA	TRBV28	TRBD1	TRBJ2-3	CASSLPDRTQYF	TGTGCCAGCAGTTTACCGGACAGGACGCAGTATTTT
NA	TRBV5-6	TRBD1	TRBJ1-1	CASGEQGLNTEAFF	TGTGCCAGCGGGGAACAGGGGCTAAACACTGAAGCTTTCTTT
NA	TRBV14	TRBD2	TRBJ2-7	CASSLLTGRPYEQYF	TGTGCCAGCAGCCTTTTAACCGGGAGGCCCTACGAGCAGTACTTC
NA	TRBV27	NA	TRBJ1-5	CASRGGGIEPQHF	TGTGCCAGCAGGGGAGGGGGGATTGAGCCCCAGCATTTT
NA	TRBV2	NA	TRBJ2-7	CASSGVRLTYEQYF	TGTGCCAGCAGTGGGGTCAGGCTGACCTACGAGCAGTACTTC
NA	TRBV27	NA	TRBJ1-5	CASSYRVEDQPQHF	TGTGCCAGCAGTTACAGGGTCGAAGATCAGCCCCAGCATTTT
NA	TRBV5-1	TRBD1	TRBJ1-4	CASSFGTGDLFF	TGCGCCAGCAGCTTCGGGACAGGGGACCTGTTTTTT
NA	TRBV7-8	TRBD1	TRBJ1-2	CASSLRDSRLNYGYTF	TGTGCCAGCAGCTTACGGGACAGCCGACTGAACTATGGCTACACCTTC
NA	TRBV5-1	NA	TRBJ2-7	CASSLDRANEQYF	TGCGCCAGCAGCTTGGACAGGGCTAACGAGCAGTACTTC
once	TRBV25-1	NA	TRBJ1-1	CAGSGMNTEAFF	TGTGCCGGCTCGGGTATGAACACTGAAGCTTTCTTT
NA	TRBV29-1	NA	TRBJ2-1	CSVEVLGNYNEQFF	TGCAGCGTTGAAGTTCTCGGGAACTACAATGAGCAGTTCTTC
NA	TRBV7-9	NA	TRBJ1-2	CATQPGGYGYTF	TGTGCCACCCAGCCGGGGGGGTATGGCTACACCTTC
NA	TRBV28	TRBD2	TRBJ2-1	CASYYLAGNEQFF	TGTGCCAGTTATTACCTAGCGGGGAATGAGCAGTTCTTC
NA	TRBV29-1	NA	TRBJ2-5	CSVPAANQETQYF	TGCAGCGTTCCAGCGGCGAACCAAGAGACCCAGTACTTC
few	TRBV14	NA	TRBJ1-4	CASSQQGTLGEKLFF	TGTGCCAGCAGCCAACAGGGAACGCTTGGGGAAAAACTGTTTTTT
NA	TRBV9	NA	TRBJ2-3	CASSVGRGDTQYF	TGTGCCAGCAGCGTAGGAAGGGGAGATACGCAGTATTTT
NA	TRBV28	NA	TRBJ2-1	CASRTGNSYNEQFF	TGTGCCAGCAGAACAGGGAACTCCTACAATGAGCAGTTCTTC
NA	TRBV5-6	TRBD1	TRBJ1-5	CASSQRQGKEQPQHF	TGTGCCAGCAGCCAAAGACAGGGAAAAGAACAGCCCCAGCATTTT
NA	TRBV27	TRBD1	TRBJ1-1	CASSLGQEGNTEAFF	TGTGCCAGCAGTTTAGGACAGGAGGGGAACACTGAAGCTTTCTTT
once	TRBV7-8	NA	TRBJ1-3	CASSLVNSGNTIYF	TGTGCCAGCAGCTTAGTAAACTCTGGAAACACCATATATTTT
NA	TRBV6-5	TRBD1	TRBJ1-2	CASSTYRGARGYTF	TGTGCCAGCAGTACGTACAGGGGAGCGCGGGGCTACACCTTC
NA	TRBV18	NA	TRBJ2-1	CASSPTTLSGYNEQFF	TGTGCCAGCTCACCGACGACTTTGTCAGGGTACAATGAGCAGTTCTTC
NA	TRBV7-9	NA	TRBJ2-1	CASSWGLFGSYNEQFF	TGTGCCAGCAGCTGGGGCCTTTTTGGCTCCTACAATGAGCAGTTCTTC
NA	TRBV20-1	NA	TRBJ2-3	CSATSTDTQYF	TGCAGTGCTACTAGCACAGATACGCAGTATTTT
NA	TRBV7-2	NA	TRBJ1-5	CASSLPPGLGPQNF	TGTGCCAGCAGCTTACCCCCGGGATTAGGGCCCCAGAATTTT
NA	TRBV28	TRBD1	TRBJ1-1	CASSRQGRTEAFF	TGTGCCAGCAGCAGACAGGGGAGGACTGAAGCTTTCTTT
few	TRBV28	NA	TRBJ2-1	CASGGGFYNEQFF	TGTGCAAGCGGCGGAGGCTTCTACAATGAGCAGTTCTTC
NA	TRBV2	TRBD1	TRBJ2-3	CASSLIGTGTDTQYF	TGTGCCAGCAGTTTGATCGGGACAGGCACAGATACGCAGTATTTT
NA	TRBV6-1	TRBD1	TRBJ2-7	CATTTGDSYSYEQYF	TGTGCCACAACTACCGGGGACAGTTATAGTTACGAGCAGTACTTC
NA	TRBV19	TRBD2	TRBJ2-1	CASSINWGTSSYNEQFF	TGTGCCAGTAGTATTAATTGGGGGACTAGTTCCTACAATGAGCAGTTCTTC
NA	TRBV5-1	TRBD2	TRBJ2-1	CASSKDPGGEQFF	TGCGCCAGCAGCAAGGACCCGGGGGGGGAGCAGTTCTTC
NA	TRBV7-9	TRBD1	TRBJ2-7	CSSSSTDRAYEQYF	TGTTCCAGCAGCTCAACGGACAGGGCCTACGAGCAGTACTTC
few	TRBV19	NA	TRBJ1-4	CASSIGFRTAGEKLFF	TGTGCCAGTAGTATTGGCTTCCGGACAGCTGGCGAAAAACTGTTTTTT
NA	TRBV27	NA	TRBJ2-7	CASRKGPFLYEQYF	TGTGCCAGCCGAAAGGGGCCTTTTCTTTACGAGCAGTACTTC
NA	TRBV7-3	TRBD2	TRBJ2-1	CASSVPGTSGPNEQFF	TGTGCCAGCAGCGTACCCGGGACTAGCGGGCCCAATGAGCAGTTCTTC
NA	TRBV19	TRBD2	TRBJ2-2	CASSRGLVNTGELFF	TGTGCCAGTAGTAGGGGACTAGTGAACACCGGGGAGCTGTTTTTT
NA	TRBV5-1	NA	TRBJ2-7	CASSLAYEQYF	TGCGCCAGCAGCTTGGCCTACGAGCAGTACTTC
once	TRBV28	TRBD1	TRBJ1-2	CASIKQGLSGYGYTF	TGTGCCAGCATAAAACAGGGGCTCAGCGGGTATGGCTACACCTTC
NA	TRBV6-6	TRBD1	TRBJ1-2	CASSGTGGPLYGYTF	TGTGCCAGCAGTGGCACAGGGGGCCCTCTCTATGGCTACACCTTC